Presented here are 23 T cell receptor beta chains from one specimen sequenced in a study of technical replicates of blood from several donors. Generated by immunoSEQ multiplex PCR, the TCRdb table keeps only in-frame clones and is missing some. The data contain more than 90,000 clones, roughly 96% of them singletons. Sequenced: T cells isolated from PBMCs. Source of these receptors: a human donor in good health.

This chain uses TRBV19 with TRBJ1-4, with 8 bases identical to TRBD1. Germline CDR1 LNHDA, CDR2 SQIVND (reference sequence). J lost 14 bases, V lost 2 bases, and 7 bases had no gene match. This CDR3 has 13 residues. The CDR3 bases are TGTGCCAGTAGTATAACGGGGACAGGATTTCTGTTTTTT. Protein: CASSITGTGFLFF.

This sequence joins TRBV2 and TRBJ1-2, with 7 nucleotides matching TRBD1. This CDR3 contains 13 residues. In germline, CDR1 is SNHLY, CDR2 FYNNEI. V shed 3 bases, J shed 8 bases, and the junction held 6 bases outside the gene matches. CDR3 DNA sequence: TGTGCCAGCAGTGACGGACAGGTCGGCGGCTACACCTTC. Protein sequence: CASSDGQVGGYTF.

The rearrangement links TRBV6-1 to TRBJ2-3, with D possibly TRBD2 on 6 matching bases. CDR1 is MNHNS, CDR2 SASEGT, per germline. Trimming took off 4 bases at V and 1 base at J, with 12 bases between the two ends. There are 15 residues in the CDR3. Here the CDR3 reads CASSAEGGRTDTQYF. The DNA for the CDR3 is TGTGCCAGCAGTGCCGAGGGAGGACGCACAGATACGCAGTATTTT.

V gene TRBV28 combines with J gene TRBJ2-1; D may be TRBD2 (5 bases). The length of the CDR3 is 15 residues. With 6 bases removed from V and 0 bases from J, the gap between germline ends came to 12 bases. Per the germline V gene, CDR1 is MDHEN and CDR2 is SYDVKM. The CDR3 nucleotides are TGTGCCAGCAGCAATCTAGGGAGCTCCTACAATGAGCAGTTCTTC. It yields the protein CASSNLGSSYNEQFF.

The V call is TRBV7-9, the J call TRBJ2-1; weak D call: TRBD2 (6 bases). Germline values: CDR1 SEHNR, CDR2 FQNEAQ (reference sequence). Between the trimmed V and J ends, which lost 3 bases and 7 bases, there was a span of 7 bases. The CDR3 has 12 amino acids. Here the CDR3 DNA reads TGTGCCAGCAGCTTGGAGGGAAATGAGCAGTTCTTC. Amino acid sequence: CASSLEGNEQFF.

The CDR3 reads CASNRDNSYEQYF. The CDR3 DNA reads TGCGCCAGCAACCGGGACAACTCCTACGAGCAGTACTTC. The chain joins TRBV5-1 to TRBJ2-7, with D possibly being TRBD1 (6 bases). The CDR3 loop spans 13 amino acids. V was shortened by 6 bases and J by 0 bases, with 10 bases between the two germline ends. The V gene's germline CDR1 is SGHRS and CDR2 YFSETQ.

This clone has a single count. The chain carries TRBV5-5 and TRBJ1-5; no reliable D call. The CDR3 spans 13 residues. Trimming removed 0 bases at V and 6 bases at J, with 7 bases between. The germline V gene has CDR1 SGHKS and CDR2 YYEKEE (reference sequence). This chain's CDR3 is CASSLVSGQPQHF. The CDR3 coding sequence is TGTGCCAGCAGCTTGGTATCGGGTCAGCCCCAGCATTTT.

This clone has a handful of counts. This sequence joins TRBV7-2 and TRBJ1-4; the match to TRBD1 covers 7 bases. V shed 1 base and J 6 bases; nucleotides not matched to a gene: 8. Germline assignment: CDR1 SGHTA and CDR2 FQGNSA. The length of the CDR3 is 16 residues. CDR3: CASSLGYGQEDEKLFF. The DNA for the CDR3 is TGTGCCAGCAGCTTAGGGTATGGACAGGAGGATGAAAAACTGTTTTTT.

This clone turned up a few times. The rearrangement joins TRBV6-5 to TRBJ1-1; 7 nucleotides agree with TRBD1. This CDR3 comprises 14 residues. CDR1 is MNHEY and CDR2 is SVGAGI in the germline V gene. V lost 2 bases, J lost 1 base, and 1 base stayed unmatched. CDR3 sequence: CASSYQGGNTEAFF. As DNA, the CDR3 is TGTGCCAGCAGTTACCAGGGGGGGAACACTGAAGCTTTCTTT.

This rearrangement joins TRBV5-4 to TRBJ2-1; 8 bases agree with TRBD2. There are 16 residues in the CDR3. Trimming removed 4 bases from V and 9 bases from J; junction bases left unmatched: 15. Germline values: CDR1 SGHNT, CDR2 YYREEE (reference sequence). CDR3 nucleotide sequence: TGTGCCAGCAGCCTTCCGGGACTAGACATTCATACTGAGCAGTTCTTC. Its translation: CASSLPGLDIHTEQFF.

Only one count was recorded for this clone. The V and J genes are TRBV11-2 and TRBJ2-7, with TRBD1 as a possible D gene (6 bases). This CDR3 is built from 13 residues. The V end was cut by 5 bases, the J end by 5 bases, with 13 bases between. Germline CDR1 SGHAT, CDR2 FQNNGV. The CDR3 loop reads CASSIHRVNEQYF. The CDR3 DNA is TGTGCCAGCAGCATTCACAGGGTCAACGAGCAGTACTTC.

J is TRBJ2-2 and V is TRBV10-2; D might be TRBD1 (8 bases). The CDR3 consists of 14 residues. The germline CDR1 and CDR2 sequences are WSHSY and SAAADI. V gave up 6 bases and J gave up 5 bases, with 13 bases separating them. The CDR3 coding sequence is TGCGCCAGCAGCGGACAGGGAGGGACCGGGGAGCTGTTTTTT. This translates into CASSGQGGTGELFF.

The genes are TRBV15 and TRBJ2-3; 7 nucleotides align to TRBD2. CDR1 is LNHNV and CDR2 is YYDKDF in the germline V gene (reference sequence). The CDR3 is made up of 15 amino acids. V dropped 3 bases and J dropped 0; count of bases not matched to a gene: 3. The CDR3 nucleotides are TGTGCCACCAGCAGTAATAGCGGGAGCACAGATACGCAGTATTTT. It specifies CATSSNSGSTDTQYF.

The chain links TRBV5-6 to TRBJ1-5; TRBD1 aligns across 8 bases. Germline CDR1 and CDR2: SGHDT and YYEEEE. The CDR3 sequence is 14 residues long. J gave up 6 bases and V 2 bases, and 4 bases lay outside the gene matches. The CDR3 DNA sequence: TGTGCCAGCAGCTTCGGACAGGGTCGTCAGCCCCAGCATTTT. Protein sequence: CASSFGQGRQPQHF.

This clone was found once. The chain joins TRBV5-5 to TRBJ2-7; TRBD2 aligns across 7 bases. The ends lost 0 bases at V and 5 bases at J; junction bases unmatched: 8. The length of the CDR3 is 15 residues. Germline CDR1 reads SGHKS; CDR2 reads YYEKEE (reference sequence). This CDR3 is CASSLGEGFIHEQYF. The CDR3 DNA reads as TGTGCCAGCAGCTTGGGGGAGGGTTTTATCCACGAGCAGTACTTC.

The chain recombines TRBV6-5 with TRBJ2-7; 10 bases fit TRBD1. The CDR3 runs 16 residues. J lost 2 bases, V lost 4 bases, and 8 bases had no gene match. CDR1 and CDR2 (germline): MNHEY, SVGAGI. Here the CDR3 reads CASSSDRQGAAYEQYF. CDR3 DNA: TGTGCCAGCAGTTCGGACCGACAGGGGGCTGCCTACGAGCAGTACTTC.

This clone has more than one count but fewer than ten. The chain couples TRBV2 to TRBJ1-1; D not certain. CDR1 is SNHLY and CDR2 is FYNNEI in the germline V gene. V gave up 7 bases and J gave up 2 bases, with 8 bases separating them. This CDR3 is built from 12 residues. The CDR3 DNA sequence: TGTGCCAGCACCTCGGTTAACACTGAAGCTTTCTTT. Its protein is CASTSVNTEAFF.

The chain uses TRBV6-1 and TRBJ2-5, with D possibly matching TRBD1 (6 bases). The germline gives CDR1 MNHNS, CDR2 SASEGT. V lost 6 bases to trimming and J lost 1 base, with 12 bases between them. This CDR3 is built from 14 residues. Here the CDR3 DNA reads TGTGCCAGCAGACCGGGACACTTCCAAGAGACCCAGTACTTC. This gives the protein CASRPGHFQETQYF.

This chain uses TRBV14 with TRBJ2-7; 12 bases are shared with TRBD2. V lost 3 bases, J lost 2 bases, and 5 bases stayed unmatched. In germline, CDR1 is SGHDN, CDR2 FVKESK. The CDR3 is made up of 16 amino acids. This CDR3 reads CASSHLLAGGTYEQYF. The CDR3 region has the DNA TGTGCCAGCAGCCATTTGCTAGCGGGAGGGACCTACGAGCAGTACTTC.

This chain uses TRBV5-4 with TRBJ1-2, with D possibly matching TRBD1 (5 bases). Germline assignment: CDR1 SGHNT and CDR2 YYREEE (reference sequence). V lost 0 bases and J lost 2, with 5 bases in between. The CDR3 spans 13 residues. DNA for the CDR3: TGTGCCAGCAGCTTGGGACAGAACTATGGCTACACCTTC. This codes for CASSLGQNYGYTF. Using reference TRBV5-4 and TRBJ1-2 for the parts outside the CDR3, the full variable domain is ETGVTQSPTHLIKTRGQQVTLRCSSQSGHNTVSWYQQALGQGPQFIFQYYREEENGRGNFPPRFSGLQFPNYSSELNVNALELDDSALYLCASSLGQNYGYTFGSGTRLTVV.

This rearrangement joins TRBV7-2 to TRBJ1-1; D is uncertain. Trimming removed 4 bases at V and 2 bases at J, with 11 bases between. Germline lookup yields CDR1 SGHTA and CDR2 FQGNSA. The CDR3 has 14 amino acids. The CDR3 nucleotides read TGTGCCAGCAGCTGGGCGGGAAGTAACACTGAAGCTTTCTTT. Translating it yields CASSWAGSNTEAFF.

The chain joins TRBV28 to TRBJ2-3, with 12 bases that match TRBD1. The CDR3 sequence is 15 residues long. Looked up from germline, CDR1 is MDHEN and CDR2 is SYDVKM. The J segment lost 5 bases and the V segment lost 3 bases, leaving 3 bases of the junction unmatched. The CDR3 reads CASSLGTGGVDTQYF. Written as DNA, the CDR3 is TGTGCCAGCAGTTTGGGGACAGGGGGCGTAGATACGCAGTATTTT. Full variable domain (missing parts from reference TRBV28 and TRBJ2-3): DVKVTQSSRYLVKRTGEKVFLECVQDMDHENMFWYRQDPGLGLRLIYFSYDVKMKEKGDIPEGYSVSREKKERFSLILESASTNQTSMYLCASSLGTGGVDTQYFGPGTRLTVL.

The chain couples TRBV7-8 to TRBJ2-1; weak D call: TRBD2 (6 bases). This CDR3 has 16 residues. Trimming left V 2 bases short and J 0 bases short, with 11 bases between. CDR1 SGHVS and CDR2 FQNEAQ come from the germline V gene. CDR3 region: CASSLRGKSSYNEQFF. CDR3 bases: TGTGCCAGCAGCTTACGCGGGAAGAGCTCCTACAATGAGCAGTTCTTC.